Listed below are T cell receptor beta chains from one sample, sequenced in a study of T cell responses to AZD1222 COVID-19 vaccine. Profiling relied on immunoSEQ multiplex PCR, and the TCRdb table lists in-frame clones only, not all of them. Here the sample spans about 160,000 clones, about nine tenths being singletons. This specimen consisted of peripheral blood, obtained on day 0 of AZD1222 vaccination. The receptors were gathered from an adult in good health. CDR3s include the opening cysteine and the closing phenylalanine or tryptophan. Fields, in order: CDR3 DNA, CDR3 protein, V gene, clone size, D gene, J gene. D genes are given only for firm matches. Clone size, where shown, is once, few, many, or a class for clones that have expanded.

TGTGCCAGCAGCCAAGAGCGGGCCCGGGCCTCCTACAATGAGCAGTTCTTC CASSQERARASYNEQFF TRBV3-1/TRBV3-2 - - TRBJ2-1
TGCAGTGCTAGTGGTCGAAACTATGGCTACACCTTC CSASGRNYGYTF TRBV20-1 once - TRBJ1-2
TGTGCCATCAGTGAGACTAGCGGGGGGGCAGTGGATGAGCAGTTCTTC CAISETSGGAVDEQFF TRBV10-3 - TRBD2 TRBJ2-1
TGTGCCATCAGAGGACAGGGGTTCGGGGATGAGCAGTTCTTC CAIRGQGFGDEQFF TRBV10-3 - TRBD1 TRBJ2-1
TGTGCCAGCAGCCCGAGGGGACTTTCTGGAAACACCATATATTTT CASSPRGLSGNTIYF TRBV7-9 - - TRBJ1-3
TGTGCCAGCAGTTTGCCTAGCGGGGGGCTCGAGACCCAGTACTTC CASSLPSGGLETQYF TRBV28 - TRBD2 TRBJ2-5
TGTGCCAGCAGCTTAGAGGGGGGTCAGCCCCAGCATTTT CASSLEGGQPQHF TRBV11-2 - - TRBJ1-5
TGCGCCAGCAGGGATGACTACTATAATTCACCCCTCCACTTT CASRDDYYNSPLHF TRBV10-1 - - TRBJ1-6
TGTGCCAGCAGCTTAAATCAAGACCATACGCAGTATTTT CASSLNQDHTQYF TRBV7-3 - - TRBJ2-3
TGTGCCAGCTCACCCGGGACAGCTCGGAACACTGAAGCTTTCTTT CASSPGTARNTEAFF TRBV18 - TRBD1 TRBJ1-1
TGTGCCAGCAGCTTAGTGGAAGAGGGACAGGGGGCATGGTCTGGGGCCAACGTCCTGACTTTC CASSLVEEGQGAWSGANVLTF TRBV7-6 - TRBD1 TRBJ2-6
TGTGCCAGCACTCGTCAAGCTAACTATGGCTACACCTTC CASTRQANYGYTF TRBV6-5 - - TRBJ1-2
TGTGCCAGCAGTCACTACCGGGACAGGGCCGCTGGCTACACCTTC CASSHYRDRAAGYTF TRBV6-5 - TRBD1 TRBJ1-2